The clone carrying this T cell receptor beta chain has more than one count but fewer than ten. What it binds is unknown. The data stem from a study of CD4 T cells in relation to SARS-CoV-2 and coronaviruses. The CDR3 sequence is 16 residues long. Germline V CDR1 and CDR2: SGDLS, YYNGEE. Trimming removed 0 bases from V and 2 bases from J; junction bases left unmatched: 8. Unexposed donor CD4+ T cells date from 2011-2018, before the COVID-19 pandemic. CD4+ T cells were isolated from the cells after around 11 days of culture. Unexposed-donor CD4+ T cells were probed with SARS-CoV-2 S/N and four cold-coronavirus spikes, cells permitting. Some clones are missing from TCRdb's copy, which holds only in-frame ones; the method was immunoSEQ multiplex PCR. The data hold 20,000 or so clones, with 70% to 85% observed a single time.

The rearrangement links TRBV9 to TRBJ2-7; 7 bases fit TRBD2. The clonotype originates from a human donor in good health. The sequencing sample was made of CD4+ T cells from PBMCs, cultured in vitro. DNA of the CDR3: TGTGCCAGCAGCGTAGCCGGGGGGAGGCCCCCCTACGAGCAGTACTTC. Its translation: CASSVAGGRPPYEQYF.